Reported below is one TCR beta chain. V dropped 5 bases and J dropped 8 bases, with 12 bases sitting between them. This CDR3 region has 12 residues. Germline V lookup: CDR1 SGHVS, CDR2 FQNEAQ. Data came from immunoSEQ multiplex PCR; TCRdb stores just in-frame clones and leaves some out. This table holds some 95,000 clones, about 79% found once. This entry is derived from a study of control samples from healthy donors and cancer patients. The TCR originated in a woman younger than 45 in good health. The chain joins TRBV7-8 to TRBJ1-2; the D is unclear. Material for sequencing was blood. CDR3 sequence (DNA): TGTGCCAGCAGCCGACCGGTGGAGGGCTACACCTTC. Its translation is CASSRPVEGYTF.